The text below deals with one TCR beta chain. The participants were between roughly 18 and 100 years old and came from under 25 US areas. Participants reported their clinical history, and cohort assignment relied on those reports. The data are from a study of blood T cell repertoires in COVID-19. Measured with immunoSEQ multiplex PCR; TCRdb has only the in-frame clones, and not every one. The repertoire includes roughly 180,000 clones, around 78% of them detected once, and approximately 4.7% sits in the top ten. There are 13 residues in the CDR3. V shed 3 bases and J shed 8 bases, with 10 bases lying between them.

The V gene is TRBV12-3 or TRBV12-4, the J gene TRBJ1-4; D not certain. The TCR was taken from a woman aged 45 to 65 who had recovered from COVID-19. The specimen was PBMCs or T cells enriched from blood (not recorded which). In DNA, the CDR3 is TGTGCCAGCAGTTTGGCTCTGGTGGAAAAACTGTTTTTT. This translates into CASSLALVEKLFF.